This T cell receptor (beta chain) was sequenced for a study of CD4 T cells in relation to SARS-CoV-2 and coronaviruses. The unexposed donors gave CD4+ T cells in 2011-2018, prior to COVID-19. The cells were cultured for roughly 11 days before CD4+ T cells were isolated. Data came from immunoSEQ multiplex PCR; TCRdb stores just in-frame clones and leaves some out. The sample yields some 29,000 clones, around 76% seen once. Per germline, CDR1 MNHEY and CDR2 SVGAGI. V gave up 5 bases and J gave up 4 bases, with 8 bases separating them. The CDR3 loop spans 12 amino acids. To note about this clone: Its antigen is not identified.

The sequence came from a human donor in good health. The V call is TRBV6-5, the J call TRBJ1-1, with a tentative D call TRBD1 (6 bases). The sample comprised CD4+ T cells from PBMCs, cultured in vitro. The CDR3 DNA reads as TGTGCCAGCAGTACAGGGAGCACTGAAGCTTTCTTT. It translates to CASSTGSTEAFF.